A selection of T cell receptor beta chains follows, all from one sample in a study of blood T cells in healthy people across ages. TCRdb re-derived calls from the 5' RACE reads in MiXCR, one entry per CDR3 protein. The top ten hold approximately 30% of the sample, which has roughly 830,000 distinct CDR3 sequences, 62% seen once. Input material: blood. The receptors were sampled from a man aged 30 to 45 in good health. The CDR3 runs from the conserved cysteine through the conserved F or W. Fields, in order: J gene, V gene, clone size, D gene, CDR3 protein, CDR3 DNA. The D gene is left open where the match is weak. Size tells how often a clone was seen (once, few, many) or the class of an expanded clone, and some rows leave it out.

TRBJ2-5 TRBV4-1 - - CASSPNRGDLETQYF TGCGCCAGCAGCCCGAACCGAGGGGATCTAGAGACCCAGTACTTC
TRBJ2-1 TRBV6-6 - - CASSYPGQTRNEQFF TGTGCCAGCAGTTATCCGGGTCAAACCCGCAATGAGCAGTTCTTC
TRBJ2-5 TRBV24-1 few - CATGGRLETQYF TGTGCCACCGGGGGGCGGCTGGAGACCCAGTACTTC
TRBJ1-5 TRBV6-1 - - CASSEAGRGPQHF TGTGCCAGCAGTGAAGCGGGGCGGGGGCCCCAGCATTTT
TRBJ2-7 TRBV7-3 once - CASSDGNSYEQYF TGTGCCAGCAGCGACGGGAATTCCTACGAGCAGTACTTC
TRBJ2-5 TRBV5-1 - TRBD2 CASSRLAEQETQYF TGCGCCAGCAGCCGACTAGCGGAACAAGAGACCCAGTACTTC
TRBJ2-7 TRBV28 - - CASSLSGTTSEQYF TGTGCCAGCAGTTTGTCAGGGACGACGAGCGAGCAGTACTTC
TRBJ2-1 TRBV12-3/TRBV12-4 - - CASSRDLGGADVHNEQFF TGTGCCAGCAGCCGAGATTTAGGGGGGGCCGATGTCCACAATGAGCAGTTCTTC
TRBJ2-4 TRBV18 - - CASSSDVIAKNIQYF TGTGCCAGCTCATCGGACGTAATAGCCAAAAACATTCAGTACTTC
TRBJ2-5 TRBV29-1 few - CSVGSGQETQYF TGCAGCGTTGGATCCGGTCAAGAGACCCAGTACTTC
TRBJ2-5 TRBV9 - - CASGVGETQYF TGTGCCAGTGGGGTGGGAGAGACCCAGTACTTC
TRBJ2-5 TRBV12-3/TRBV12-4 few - CASSGEQETQYF TGTGCCAGTAGCGGAGAGCAAGAGACCCAGTACTTC
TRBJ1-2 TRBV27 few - CASSLVAANYGYTF TGTGCCAGCAGTTTAGTAGCGGCTAACTATGGCTACACCTTC
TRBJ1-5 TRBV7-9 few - CASSLPYQPQHF TGTGCCAGCAGCTTACCTTATCAGCCCCAGCATTTT
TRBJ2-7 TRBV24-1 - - CATSTGINEQYF TGTGCCACCAGTACTGGGATCAACGAGCAGTACTTC
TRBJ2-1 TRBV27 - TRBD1 CASSLSWTGWAEQFF TGTGCCAGCAGTTTATCCTGGACAGGTTGGGCTGAGCAGTTCTTC
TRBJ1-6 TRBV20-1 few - CSADAYGNSPLHF TGCAGTGCCGATGCATACGGGAATTCACCCCTCCACTTT
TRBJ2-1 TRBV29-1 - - CSVRVRGAPFESYNEQFF TGCAGCGTCCGGGTAAGGGGGGCTCCCTTTGAGTCCTACAATGAGCAGTTCTTC
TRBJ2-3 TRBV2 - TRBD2 CASRGGGGGWADTQYF TGCGCCAGCAGAGGTGGCGGGGGAGGGTGGGCAGATACGCAGTATTTT
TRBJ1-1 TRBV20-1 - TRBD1 CSARSGTGLRTEAFF TGCAGTGCTAGATCCGGGACAGGGCTTCGGACTGAAGCTTTCTTT
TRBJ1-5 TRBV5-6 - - CASRTSQGPQHF TGTGCCAGCAGGACTTCGCAGGGGCCCCAGCATTTT
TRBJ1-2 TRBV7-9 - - CASSSPGRINYGYTF TGTGCCAGCAGCTCCCCGGGACGCATTAACTATGGCTACACCTTC
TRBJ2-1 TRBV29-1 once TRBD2 CSVESRGGVHNEQFF TGCAGCGTTGAATCTCGCGGGGGGGTCCACAATGAGCAGTTCTTC
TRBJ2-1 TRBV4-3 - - CASSQGFGGGPYNEQFF TGCGCCAGCAGCCAAGGATTTGGAGGCGGGCCTTACAATGAGCAGTTCTTC
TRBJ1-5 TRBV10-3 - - CAISESMGGPEHF TGTGCCATCAGTGAGTCGATGGGGGGCCCTGAGCATTTT
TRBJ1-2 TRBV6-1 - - CASSESGVYGYTF TGTGCCAGCAGTGAGTCAGGCGTCTATGGCTACACCTTC
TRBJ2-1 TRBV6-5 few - CASSAGQYNEQFF TGTGCCAGCAGTGCGGGACAGTACAATGAGCAGTTCTTC
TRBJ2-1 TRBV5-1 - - CASSLSRIGRGEQFF TGCGCCAGCAGCTTGAGTAGAATTGGAAGGGGTGAGCAGTTCTTC
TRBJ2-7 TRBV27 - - CASSLSRGIDEQYF TGTGCCAGCAGTTTATCGCGGGGAATCGACGAGCAGTACTTC
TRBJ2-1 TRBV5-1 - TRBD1 CASSLQGYAYNEQFF TGCGCCAGCAGCCTACAGGGGTACGCATACAATGAGCAGTTCTTC
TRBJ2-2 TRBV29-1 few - CSVIGDRELFF TGCAGCGTTATAGGGGACCGGGAGCTGTTTTTT
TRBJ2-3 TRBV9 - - CASSVLWSTDTQYF TGTGCCAGCAGCGTACTGTGGAGCACAGATACGCAGTATTTT
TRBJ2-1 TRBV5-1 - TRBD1 CVSRGTEGATIYNEQFF TGCGTCAGCAGGGGGACCGAGGGGGCTACTATCTACAATGAGCAGTTCTTC
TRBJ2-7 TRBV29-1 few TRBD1 CSVRQGIEQYF TGCAGCGTGCGACAGGGAATCGAGCAGTACTTC
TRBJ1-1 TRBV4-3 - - CASSQELVREAFF TGCGCCAGCAGCCAAGAATTGGTAAGAGAAGCTTTCTTT
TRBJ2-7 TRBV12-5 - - CASGLSNEQYF TGTGCTAGTGGTCTTAGTAATGAGCAGTACTTC
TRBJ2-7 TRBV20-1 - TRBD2 CSGGREGYEQYF TGCAGTGGAGGCAGGGAGGGCTACGAGCAGTACTTC
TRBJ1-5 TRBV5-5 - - CASAWGEVGNQPQHF TGTGCCAGCGCGTGGGGAGAGGTGGGCAATCAGCCCCAGCATTTT
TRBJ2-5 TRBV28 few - CASSKGGETQYF TGTGCCAGCAGTAAGGGGGGCGAGACCCAGTACTTC
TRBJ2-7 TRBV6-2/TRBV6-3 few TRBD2 CASSIQRGVSYEQYF TGTGCCAGCAGTATCCAGCGGGGGGTCTCCTACGAGCAGTACTTC
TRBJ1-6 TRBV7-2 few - CASSADNSPLHF TGTGCCAGCAGCGCAGATAATTCACCCCTCCACTTT
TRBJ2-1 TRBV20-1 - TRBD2 CSARLLAGGRNEQFF TGCAGTGCTAGGCTACTAGCGGGGGGGCGGAATGAGCAGTTCTTC
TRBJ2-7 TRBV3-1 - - CASSQGAHSYEQYF TGTGCCAGCAGCCAGGGGGCCCACTCCTACGAGCAGTACTTC
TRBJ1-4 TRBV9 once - CASKATEGEKLFF TGTGCCAGCAAAGCCACCGAGGGTGAAAAACTGTTTTTT
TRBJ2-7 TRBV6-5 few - CASIGDISYEQYF TGTGCCAGCATCGGGGATATTTCCTACGAGCAGTACTTC
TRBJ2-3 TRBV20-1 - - CSAFSSLDSTDTQYF TGCAGTGCTTTCTCTTCCTTAGATAGCACAGATACGCAGTATTTT
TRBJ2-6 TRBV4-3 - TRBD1 CASSQEARGSGANVLTF TGCGCCAGCAGCCAAGAAGCCAGGGGGTCTGGGGCCAACGTCCTGACTTTC
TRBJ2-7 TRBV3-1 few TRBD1 CASSQGQHYEQYF TGTGCCAGCAGCCAGGGACAGCACTACGAGCAGTACTTC
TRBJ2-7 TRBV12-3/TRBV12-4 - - CASSWTRVYEQYF TGTGCCAGCAGTTGGACCAGGGTCTACGAGCAGTACTTC
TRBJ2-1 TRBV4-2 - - CASSQDPGQTYNEQFF TGTGCCAGCAGCCAAGATCCAGGACAGACCTACAATGAGCAGTTCTTC
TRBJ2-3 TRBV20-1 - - CSAWMTDTQYF TGCAGTGCGTGGATGACAGATACGCAGTATTTT
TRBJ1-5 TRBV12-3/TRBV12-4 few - CASSPQDSNQPQHF TGTGCCAGCAGTCCTCAAGATAGCAATCAGCCCCAGCATTTT
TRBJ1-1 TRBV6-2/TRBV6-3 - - CASGAVNTEAFF TGTGCCAGCGGGGCTGTGAACACTGAAGCTTTCTTT